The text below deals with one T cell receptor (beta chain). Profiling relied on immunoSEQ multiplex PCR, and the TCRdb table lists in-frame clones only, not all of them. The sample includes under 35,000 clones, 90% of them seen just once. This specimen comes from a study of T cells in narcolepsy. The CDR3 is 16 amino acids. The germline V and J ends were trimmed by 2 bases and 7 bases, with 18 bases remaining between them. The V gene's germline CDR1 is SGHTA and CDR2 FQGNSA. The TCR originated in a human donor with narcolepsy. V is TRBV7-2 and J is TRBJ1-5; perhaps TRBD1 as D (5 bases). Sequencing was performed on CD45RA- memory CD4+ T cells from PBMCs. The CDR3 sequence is CASSLYGGRTLQPQHF. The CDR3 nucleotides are TGTGCCAGCAGCTTATACGGGGGAAGGACGCTGCAGCCCCAGCATTTT.